These 5 T cell receptor beta chains were all obtained from the same sample, sequenced in a study of shared clonotypes between healthy human individuals. Sequencing used immunoSEQ multiplex PCR; TCRdb keeps in-frame clones, though not all of them. The data show approximately 1.5 million clones, approximately 98% seen once. The sample was naive CD4+ T cells sorted from blood. Sample subset: CD45RA+ positively selected. The receptors here all came from a man younger than 40 in good health.

The chain couples TRBV18 to TRBJ2-6; D is possibly TRBD2 (5 bases). Germline V CDR1 and CDR2: KGHSH, LQKENI. V dropped 8 bases and J dropped 0 bases, with 14 bases sitting between them. The CDR3 is made up of 16 amino acids. The CDR3 sequence: CASPRAGNSGANVLTF. CDR3 nucleotide sequence: TGTGCCAGCCCACGGGCGGGCAACTCTGGGGCCAACGTCCTGACTTTC.

The J gene is TRBJ2-1, the V gene TRBV5-1; D is ambiguous. V was cut by 0 bases and J by 1 base, with 11 bases left in between. Germline V gene sequence: CDR1 SGHRS, CDR2 YFSETQ. The CDR3 length is 16 residues. For the CDR3, the DNA is TGCGCCAGCAGCTTGGTTATCACGGCATCCTACAATGAGCAGTTCTTC. It is translated as CASSLVITASYNEQFF.

The V and J genes are TRBV6-5 and TRBJ2-5; D remains ambiguous. This CDR3 contains 13 residues. Germline loops: CDR1 MNHEY, CDR2 SVGAGI. Deletions cut 7 bases from V and 7 bases from J, with 16 bases between. The CDR3 region has the DNA TGTGCCAGCAATCCTCTACTCTCTGGGACCCAGTACTTC. This encodes CASNPLLSGTQYF.

The chain employs TRBV19 and TRBJ2-1; D unresolved. This CDR3 region has 16 residues. The germline CDR1 and CDR2 sequences are LNHDA and SQIVND (reference sequence). Trimming removed 5 bases at V and 1 base at J, with 15 bases between. The DNA for the CDR3 is TGTGCCAGTAGTGAGAGATGGGCGCTATCCTACAATGAGCAGTTCTTC. It specifies CASSERWALSYNEQFF. Full variable domain (missing parts from reference TRBV19 and TRBJ2-1): DGGITQSPKYLFRKEGQNVTLSCEQNLNHDAMYWYRQDPGQGLRLIYYSQIVNDFQKGDIAEGYSVSREKKESFPLTVTSAQKNPTAFYLCASSERWALSYNEQFFGPGTRLTVL.

Written as DNA, the CDR3 is TGTGCCAGCAGATTTGACAGACAAAACACCGGGGAGCTGTTTTTT. Residues: CASRFDRQNTGELFF. This sequence joins TRBV5-5 and TRBJ2-2, with a weak D call TRBD1 (5 bases). This CDR3 is 15 amino acids long. Between the trimmed V and J ends, which lost 5 bases and 2 bases, there was a span of 13 bases. From germline, CDR1 is SGHKS and CDR2 YYEKEE (reference sequence).